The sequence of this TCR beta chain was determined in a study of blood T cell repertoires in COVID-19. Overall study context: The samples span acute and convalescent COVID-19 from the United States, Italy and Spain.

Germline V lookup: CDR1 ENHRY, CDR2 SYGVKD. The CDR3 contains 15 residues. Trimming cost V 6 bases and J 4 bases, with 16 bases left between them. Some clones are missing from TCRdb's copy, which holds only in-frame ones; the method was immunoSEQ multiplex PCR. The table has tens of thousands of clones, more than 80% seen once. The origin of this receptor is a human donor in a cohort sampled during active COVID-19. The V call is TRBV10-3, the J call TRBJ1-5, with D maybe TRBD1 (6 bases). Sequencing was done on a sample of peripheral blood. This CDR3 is CAIRGTSDSNQPQHF. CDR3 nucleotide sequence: TGTGCCATCAGAGGCACCTCGGACAGTAATCAGCCCCAGCATTTT.